The 16 T cell receptor beta chains reported below all come from one sample, sequenced in a study of T cell repertoires in aging, cancer and after chemotherapy. Amplification of TCR beta used genomic DNA extracted from peripheral blood. Multiplex touch-down PCR with TRB-A/B primers amplified rearranged V-D-J TRB sequences. A single record per CDR3 protein comes from TCRdb applying MiXCR to the multiplex PCR reads. The table has 2,700 or so distinct CDR3 sequences, 54% seen once; the top ten hold 66%. Sequenced: blood. The receptors shown here come from a human donor with a blood cancer.

The chain links TRBV5-4 to TRBJ1-1; D not certain. Germline V gives CDR1 SGHNT, CDR2 YYREEE (reference sequence). The CDR3 has 16 amino acids. Trimming stripped 3 bases from V and 1 base from J, with 16 bases between. The CDR3 DNA reads as TGTGCCAGCAGCTCGCCCTCCCGGACGGCGAACACTGAAGCTTTCTTT. Its translation: CASSSPSRTANTEAFF.

A single count supports this clonotype. V gene TRBV20-1 combines with J gene TRBJ2-7; 11 bases fit TRBD2. V was pared by 8 bases and J by 10 bases, with 13 bases of the junction left unmatched. The length of the CDR3 is 13 residues. Germline CDR1 is DFQATT and CDR2 is SNEGSKA (reference sequence). The CDR3 region is CSTLAGGEGPQYF. The CDR3 nucleotides read TGCAGTACATTAGCGGGGGGGGAAGGGCCCCAGTACTTC.

The chain carries TRBV15 and TRBJ1-2; D is possibly TRBD1 (6 bases). V was cut by 1 base and J by 7 bases, with 16 bases left in between. This CDR3 contains 15 residues. Germline CDR1 and CDR2: LNHNV and YYDKDF (reference sequence). The CDR3 DNA reads as TGTGCCACCAGCAGAGGGCGGGGGGCGCTTGGTGGCTACACCTTC. This sequence encodes CATSRGRGALGGYTF.

This clonotype appeared a few times. The CDR3 DNA reads TGTGCCAGCAGTTACTCGATCGGACAACACTACGAGCAGTACTTC. Translation gives CASSYSIGQHYEQYF. The V and J genes are TRBV6-5 and TRBJ2-7; TRBD1 is a possible D gene (5 bases). The CDR3 has 15 residues. V was cut by 0 bases and J by 3 bases, with 12 bases left in between. Looked up from germline, CDR1 is MNHEY and CDR2 is SVGAGI.

This chain joins TRBV7-6 and TRBJ1-6; 8 bases map to TRBD1. The junction had 5 bases not matched to a gene; V was cut back by 5 bases and J by 2 bases. Germline assignment: CDR1 SGHVS and CDR2 FNYEAQ. The CDR3 is made up of 16 amino acids. The CDR3 nucleotides are TGTGCCAGCAGCCATGGGACAGGTCCCTATAATTCACCCCTCCACTTT. Encoded protein: CASSHGTGPYNSPLHF. Filled out from reference TRBV7-6 and TRBJ1-6, the complete variable domain reads GAGVSQSPRYKVTKRGQDVALRCDPISGHVSLYWYRQALGQGPEFLTYFNYEAQQDKSGLPNDRFSAERPEGSISTLTIQRTEQRDSAMYRCASSHGTGPYNSPLHFGNGTRLTVT.

This clonotype has only a few counts. This sequence joins TRBV10-3 and TRBJ1-2; weak D call: TRBD1 (5 bases). This CDR3 spans 13 amino acids. Trimming pared 10 bases from V and 5 bases from J, leaving 17 bases between. Per the germline V gene, CDR1 is ENHRY and CDR2 is SYGVKD. The CDR3 DNA reads as TGTGCCAGCGTAGGGGACGGACGATATGGCTACACCTTC. Its translation is CASVGDGRYGYTF.

This clonotype has more than one count but fewer than ten. CDR3 residues: CASSKGLGRPHYEQYF. The CDR3, as DNA: TGTGCCAGCAGTAAGGGACTTGGGCGGCCGCACTACGAGCAGTACTTC. V gene TRBV6-1 combines with J gene TRBJ2-7; a weak D match, TRBD2 (6 bases). CDR3 length equals 16 residues. With 5 bases removed from V and 3 bases from J, the gap between germline ends came to 20 bases. The germline CDR1 and CDR2 sequences are MNHNS and SASEGT.

The CDR3 region is CACNHRDQPQHF. The CDR3 coding sequence is TGTGCCTGCAACCACAGGGACCAGCCCCAGCATTTT. The chain couples TRBV6-6 to TRBJ1-5; D is possibly TRBD1 (6 bases). CDR3 length: 12 amino acids. From germline, CDR1 is MNHNY and CDR2 SVGAGI (reference sequence). Trimming shortened V by 11 bases and J by 7 bases, and 15 bases separated the two germline ends.

This clonotype came up a few times. The chain is built from TRBV19 and TRBJ2-7, with 8 bases fitting TRBD1. Germline V lookup: CDR1 LNHDA, CDR2 SQIVND (reference sequence). This CDR3 spans 15 amino acids. Trimming at V came to 3 bases and at J to 5 bases, leaving 9 bases not matched to a gene. In DNA form, the CDR3 reads TGTGCCAGTAGTATTGGGGCAGGGGGCTTGGACGAGCAGTACTTC. It translates to CASSIGAGGLDEQYF.

This chain uses TRBV5-6 with TRBJ2-7, with 14 bases lining up with TRBD2. The germline V gene has CDR1 SGHDT and CDR2 YYEEEE. J lost 5 bases, V lost 4 bases, and 11 bases had no gene match. There are 17 residues in the CDR3. CDR3 loop: CASSTGLAGVGRHEQYF. CDR3 coding DNA: TGTGCCAGCAGCACGGGACTAGCGGGGGTTGGGCGCCACGAGCAGTACTTC. Full variable domain (outside the CDR3, taken from reference TRBV5-6 and TRBJ2-7): DAGVTQSPTHLIKTRGQQVTLRCSPKSGHDTVSWYQQALGQGPQFIFQYYEEEERQRGNFPDRFSGHQFPNYSSELNVNALLLGDSALYLCASSTGLAGVGRHEQYFGPGTRLTVT.

This sequence joins TRBV12-3 or TRBV12-4 and TRBJ2-4; tentatively, D is TRBD2 (5 bases). V was pared by 9 bases and J by 5 bases, with 26 bases between. CDR3 length: 17 amino acids. The CDR3 DNA sequence: TGTGCCAGTTGCAAGGCGGGCCTCCTAGGTGCCCAAAACATTCAGTACTTC. It codes for CASCKAGLLGAQNIQYF.

The chain couples TRBV6-1 to TRBJ2-1; D is unresolved. CDR1 and CDR2 (germline): MNHNS, SASEGT. The CDR3 consists of 14 residues. The V and J ends lost 4 bases and 8 bases respectively, with 15 bases between them. CDR3 nucleotide sequence: TGTGCCAGCAGTGCCCTTCCCCACATGGATGAGCAGTTCTTC. Protein: CASSALPHMDEQFF.

The chain couples TRBV18 to TRBJ1-2; no clear D gene. The ends were cut back, 1 base at V and 8 bases at J, with 14 bases in the middle. The CDR3 has 14 amino acids. Germline assignment: CDR1 KGHSH and CDR2 LQKENI. CDR3: CASSPQTAYDGYTF. The CDR3 DNA follows: TGTGCCAGCTCACCACAAACGGCCTATGACGGCTACACCTTC.

This clonotype was picked up a small number of times. The chain combines TRBV12-3 or TRBV12-4 with TRBJ1-4; TRBD1 is a possible D gene (5 bases). The CDR3 covers 13 residues. Trimming shortened V by 0 bases and J by 7 bases, and 6 bases separated the two germline ends. DNA for the CDR3: TGTGCCAGCAGTTTAGCTGGGGGTGAAAAACTGTTTTTT. Translating it yields CASSLAGGEKLFF.

The chain employs TRBV19 and TRBJ1-4, with D perhaps TRBD1 (5 bases). The V gene lost 1 base and the J gene lost 6 bases, with 12 bases spanning the gap. CDR3 length equals 15 residues. Germline values: CDR1 LNHDA, CDR2 SQIVND (reference sequence). CDR3 in DNA: TGTGCCAGTAGTATAGGACGGCAGGGCTATGAAAAACTGTTTTTT. Translation gives CASSIGRQGYEKLFF.

CDR3 DNA sequence: TGCAGTGCTAGTGAAGTTGCCAACACTGAAGCTTTCTTT. It codes for CSASEVANTEAFF. This rearrangement joins TRBV20-1 to TRBJ1-1; D gene uncertain. Germline V gives CDR1 DFQATT, CDR2 SNEGSKA (reference sequence). V was cut by 3 bases and J by 2 bases, with 10 bases left in between. The length of the CDR3 is 13 residues.